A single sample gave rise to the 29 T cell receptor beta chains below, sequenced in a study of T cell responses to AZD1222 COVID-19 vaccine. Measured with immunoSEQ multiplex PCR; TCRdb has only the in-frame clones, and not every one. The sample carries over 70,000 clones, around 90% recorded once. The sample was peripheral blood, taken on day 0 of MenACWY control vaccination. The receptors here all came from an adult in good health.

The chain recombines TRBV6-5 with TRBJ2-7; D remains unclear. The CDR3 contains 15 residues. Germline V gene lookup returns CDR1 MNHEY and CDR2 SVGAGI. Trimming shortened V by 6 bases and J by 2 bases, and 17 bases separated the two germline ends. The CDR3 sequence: CASSDTGVRPYEQYF. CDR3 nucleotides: TGTGCCAGCAGCGACACGGGTGTCCGACCCTACGAGCAGTACTTC.

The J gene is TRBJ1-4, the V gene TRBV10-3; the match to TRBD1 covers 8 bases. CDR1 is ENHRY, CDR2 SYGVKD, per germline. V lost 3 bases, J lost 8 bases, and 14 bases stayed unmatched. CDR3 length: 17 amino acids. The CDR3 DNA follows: TGTGCCATCAGTGAAAGCGGGACAGGAGGCCTTAACGAAAAACTGTTTTTT. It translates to CAISESGTGGLNEKLFF.

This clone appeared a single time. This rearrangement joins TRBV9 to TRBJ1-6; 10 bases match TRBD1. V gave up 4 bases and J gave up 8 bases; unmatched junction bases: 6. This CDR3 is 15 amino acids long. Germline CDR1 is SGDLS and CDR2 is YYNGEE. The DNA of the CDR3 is TGTGCCAGCAGCTTTGGGACAGGGGAGGATTCACCCCTCCACTTT. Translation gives CASSFGTGEDSPLHF.

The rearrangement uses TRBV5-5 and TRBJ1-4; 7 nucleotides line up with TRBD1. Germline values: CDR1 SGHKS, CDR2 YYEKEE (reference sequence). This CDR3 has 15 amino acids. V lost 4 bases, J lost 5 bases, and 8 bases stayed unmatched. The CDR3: CASSQPGQSNEKLFF. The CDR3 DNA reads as TGTGCCAGCAGCCAACCGGGACAGAGCAATGAAAAACTGTTTTTT.

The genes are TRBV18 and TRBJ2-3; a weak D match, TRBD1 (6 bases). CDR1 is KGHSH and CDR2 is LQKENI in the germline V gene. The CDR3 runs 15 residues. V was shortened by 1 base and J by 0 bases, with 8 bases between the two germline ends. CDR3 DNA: TGTGCCAGCTCACCACGGACAGACAGCACAGATACGCAGTATTTT. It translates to CASSPRTDSTDTQYF.

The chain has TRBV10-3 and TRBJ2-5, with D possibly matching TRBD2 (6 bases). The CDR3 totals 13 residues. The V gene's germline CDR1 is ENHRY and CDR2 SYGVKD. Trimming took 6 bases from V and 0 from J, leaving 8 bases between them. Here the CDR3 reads CAIRTGDQETQYF. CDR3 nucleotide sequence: TGTGCCATCAGGACGGGAGACCAAGAGACCCAGTACTTC.

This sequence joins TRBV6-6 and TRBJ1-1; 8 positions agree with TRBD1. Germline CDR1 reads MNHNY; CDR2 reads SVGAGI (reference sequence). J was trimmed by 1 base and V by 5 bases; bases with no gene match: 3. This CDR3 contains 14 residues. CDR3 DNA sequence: TGTGCCAGCAGTGACGGACAGGGGAACACTGAAGCTTTCTTT. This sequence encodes CASSDGQGNTEAFF.

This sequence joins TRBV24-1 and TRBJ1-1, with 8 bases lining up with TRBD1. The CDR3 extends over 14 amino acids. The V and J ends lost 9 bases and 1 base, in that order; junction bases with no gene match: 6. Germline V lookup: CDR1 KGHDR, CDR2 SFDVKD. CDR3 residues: CATPSGGANTEAFF. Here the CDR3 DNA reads TGTGCCACCCCTTCAGGGGGCGCGAACACTGAAGCTTTCTTT.

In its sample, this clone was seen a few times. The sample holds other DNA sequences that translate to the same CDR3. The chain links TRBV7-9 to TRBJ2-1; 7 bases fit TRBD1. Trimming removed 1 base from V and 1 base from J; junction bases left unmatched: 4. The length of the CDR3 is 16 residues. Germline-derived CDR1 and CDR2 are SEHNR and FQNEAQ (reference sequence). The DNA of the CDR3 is TGTGCCAGCAGCTTAGAACAGGGGAGATCCTACAATGAGCAGTTCTTC. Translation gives CASSLEQGRSYNEQFF.

CDR3 protein: CASSPESGQGTQPQHF. The CDR3 DNA is TGTGCCAGCAGCCCTGAATCGGGACAGGGTACCCAGCCCCAGCATTTT. The genes are TRBV5-8 and TRBJ1-5; TRBD1 agrees at 9 bases. CDR3 length: 16 residues. Trimming cost V 4 bases and J 7 bases; bases outside gene matches: 12. In germline, CDR1 is SGHTS, CDR2 YDEGEE.

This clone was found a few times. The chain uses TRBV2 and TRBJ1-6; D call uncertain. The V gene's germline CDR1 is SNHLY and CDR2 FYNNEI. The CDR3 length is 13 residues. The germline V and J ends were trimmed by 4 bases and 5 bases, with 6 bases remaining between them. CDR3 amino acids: CASSGENNSPLHF. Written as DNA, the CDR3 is TGTGCCAGCAGTGGGGAGAATAATTCACCCCTCCACTTT.

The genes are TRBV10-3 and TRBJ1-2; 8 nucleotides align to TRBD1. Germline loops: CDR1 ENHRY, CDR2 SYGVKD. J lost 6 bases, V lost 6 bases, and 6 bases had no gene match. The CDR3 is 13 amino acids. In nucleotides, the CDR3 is TGTGCCATCAGCCAACAGGGGGAGCATGGCTACACCTTC. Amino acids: CAISQQGEHGYTF.

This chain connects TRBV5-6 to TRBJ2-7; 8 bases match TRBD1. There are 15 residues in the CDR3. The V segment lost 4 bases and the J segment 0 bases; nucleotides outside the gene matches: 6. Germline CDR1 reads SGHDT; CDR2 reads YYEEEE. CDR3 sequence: CASSVRGRSSYEQYF. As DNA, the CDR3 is TGTGCCAGCAGCGTCAGGGGGCGATCCTCCTACGAGCAGTACTTC.

CDR3 bases: TGCAGTGCTAGTGACAGGGGGCTCGGTGGCTACACCTTC. Encoded protein: CSASDRGLGGYTF. The genes are TRBV20-1 and TRBJ1-2; 10 bases are shared with TRBD1. Germline lookup yields CDR1 DFQATT and CDR2 SNEGSKA (reference sequence). With 3 bases clipped from V and 7 bases from J, the junction kept 5 bases outside the gene matches. The CDR3 runs 13 residues.

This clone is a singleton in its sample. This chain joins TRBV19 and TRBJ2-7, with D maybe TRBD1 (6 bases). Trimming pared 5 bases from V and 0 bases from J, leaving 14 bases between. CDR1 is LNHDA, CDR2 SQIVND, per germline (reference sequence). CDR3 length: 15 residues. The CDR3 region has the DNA TGTGCCAGTAGTCCTCGGACAGAGAGCTCCTACGAGCAGTACTTC. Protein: CASSPRTESSYEQYF.

CDR3 DNA sequence: TGTGCCAGTAGTCAGACAGGGAATCAGCCCCAGCATTTT. Residues: CASSQTGNQPQHF. The gene calls are TRBV19 and TRBJ1-5; TRBD1 agrees at 7 bases. The V gene's germline CDR1 is LNHDA and CDR2 SQIVND (reference sequence). Losses at the gene ends were 5 bases for V and 4 bases for J; bases not matched to a gene: 2. This CDR3 has 13 amino acids. Complete variable domain (other parts from reference TRBV19 and TRBJ1-5): DGGITQSPKYLFRKEGQNVTLSCEQNLNHDAMYWYRQDPGQGLRLIYYSQIVNDFQKGDIAEGYSVSREKKESFPLTVTSAQKNPTAFYLCASSQTGNQPQHFGDGTRLSIL.

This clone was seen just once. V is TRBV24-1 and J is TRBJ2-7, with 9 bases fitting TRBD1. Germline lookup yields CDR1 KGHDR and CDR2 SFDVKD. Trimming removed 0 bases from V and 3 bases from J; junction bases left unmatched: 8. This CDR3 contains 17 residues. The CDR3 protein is CATSDLHRDREVYEQYF. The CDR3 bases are TGTGCCACCAGTGATTTGCATAGGGACAGGGAGGTCTACGAGCAGTACTTC.

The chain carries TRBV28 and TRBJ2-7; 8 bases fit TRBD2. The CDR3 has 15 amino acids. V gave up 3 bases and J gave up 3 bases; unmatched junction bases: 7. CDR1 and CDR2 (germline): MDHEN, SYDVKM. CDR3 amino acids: CASSFYSGAYYEQYF. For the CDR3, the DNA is TGTGCCAGCAGTTTTTATAGCGGGGCTTACTACGAGCAGTACTTC.

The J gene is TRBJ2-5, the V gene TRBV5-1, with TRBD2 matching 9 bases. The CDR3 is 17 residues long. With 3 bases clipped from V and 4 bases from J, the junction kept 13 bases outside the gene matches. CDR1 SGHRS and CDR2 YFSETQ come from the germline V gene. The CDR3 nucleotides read TGCGCCAGCAGCTCCGATGTGGCGGGGGGGCCGGGAGAGACCCAGTACTTC. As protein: CASSSDVAGGPGETQYF.

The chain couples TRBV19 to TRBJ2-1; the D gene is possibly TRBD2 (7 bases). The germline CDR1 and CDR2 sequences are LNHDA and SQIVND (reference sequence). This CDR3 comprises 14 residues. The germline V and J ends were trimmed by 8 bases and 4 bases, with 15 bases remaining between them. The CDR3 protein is CASLEGGSYNEQFF. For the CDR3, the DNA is TGTGCCAGTCTGGAGGGGGGGTCATACAATGAGCAGTTCTTC. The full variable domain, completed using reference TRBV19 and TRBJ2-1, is DGGITQSPKYLFRKEGQNVTLSCEQNLNHDAMYWYRQDPGQGLRLIYYSQIVNDFQKGDIAEGYSVSREKKESFPLTVTSAQKNPTAFYLCASLEGGSYNEQFFGPGTRLTVL.

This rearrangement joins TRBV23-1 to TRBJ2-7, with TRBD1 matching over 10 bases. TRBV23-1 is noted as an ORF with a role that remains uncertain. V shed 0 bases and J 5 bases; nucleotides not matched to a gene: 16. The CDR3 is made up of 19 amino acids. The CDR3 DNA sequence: TGCGCCAGCAGTCAATCGCTACTTGGTGGGACAGGGGAGTTTCACGAGCAGTACTTC. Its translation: CASSQSLLGGTGEFHEQYF.

Written as DNA, the CDR3 is TGTGCCAGCAGCGCGATCGGGACTAGCGGGGGTCGTGAGCAGTTCTTC. Translating gives CASSAIGTSGGREQFF. The genes are TRBV7-9 and TRBJ2-1, with TRBD2 matching over 14 bases. The V and J ends lost 5 bases and 9 bases, in that order; junction bases with no gene match: 9. This CDR3 contains 16 residues. The germline V gene encodes CDR1 SEHNR and CDR2 FQNEAQ (reference sequence).

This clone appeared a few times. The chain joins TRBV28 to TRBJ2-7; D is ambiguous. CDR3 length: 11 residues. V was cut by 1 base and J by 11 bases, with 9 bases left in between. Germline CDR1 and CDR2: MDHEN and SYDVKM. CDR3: CASSLSRAKYF. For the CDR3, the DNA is TGTGCCAGCAGTTTATCTCGGGCAAAGTACTTC.

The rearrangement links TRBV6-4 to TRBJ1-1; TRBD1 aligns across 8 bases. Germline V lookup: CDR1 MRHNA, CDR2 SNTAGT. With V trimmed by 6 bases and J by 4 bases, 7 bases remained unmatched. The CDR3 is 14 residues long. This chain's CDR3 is CASSLDRGSTEAFF. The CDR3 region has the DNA TGTGCCAGCAGCCTTGACAGGGGTAGCACTGAAGCTTTCTTT.

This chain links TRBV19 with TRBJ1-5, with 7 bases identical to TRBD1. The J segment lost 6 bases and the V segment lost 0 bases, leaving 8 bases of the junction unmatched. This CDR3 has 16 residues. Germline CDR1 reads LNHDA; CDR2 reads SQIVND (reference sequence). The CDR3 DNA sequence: TGTGCCAGTAGTATAGATCGAAAGGGGGCGGGTCAGCCCCAGCATTTT. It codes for CASSIDRKGAGQPQHF. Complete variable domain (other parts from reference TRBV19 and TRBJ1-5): DGGITQSPKYLFRKEGQNVTLSCEQNLNHDAMYWYRQDPGQGLRLIYYSQIVNDFQKGDIAEGYSVSREKKESFPLTVTSAQKNPTAFYLCASSIDRKGAGQPQHFGDGTRLSIL.

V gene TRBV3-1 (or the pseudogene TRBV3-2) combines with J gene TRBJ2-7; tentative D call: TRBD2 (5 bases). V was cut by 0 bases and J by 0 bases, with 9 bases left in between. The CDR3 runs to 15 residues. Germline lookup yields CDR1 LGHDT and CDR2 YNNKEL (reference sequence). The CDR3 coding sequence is TGTGCCAGCAGCCAAGAAGCGGTTAGCTCCTACGAGCAGTACTTC. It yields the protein CASSQEAVSSYEQYF.

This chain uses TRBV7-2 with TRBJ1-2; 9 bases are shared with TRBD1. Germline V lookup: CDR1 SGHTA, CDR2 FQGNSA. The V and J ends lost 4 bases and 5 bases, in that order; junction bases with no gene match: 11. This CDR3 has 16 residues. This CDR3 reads CASSSPTLTGGYGYTF. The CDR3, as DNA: TGTGCCAGCAGCTCCCCTACCTTGACAGGGGGTTATGGCTACACCTTC.

Here the CDR3 reads CASSRQNYGYTF. The CDR3 DNA follows: TGTGCCAGCAGCCGCCAGAACTATGGCTACACCTTC. This chain connects TRBV3-1 (or the pseudogene TRBV3-2) to TRBJ1-2; D not resolved. Trimming pared 4 bases from V and 2 bases from J, leaving 5 bases between. The CDR3 totals 12 residues. The germline V gene encodes CDR1 LGHDT and CDR2 YNNKEL (reference sequence).

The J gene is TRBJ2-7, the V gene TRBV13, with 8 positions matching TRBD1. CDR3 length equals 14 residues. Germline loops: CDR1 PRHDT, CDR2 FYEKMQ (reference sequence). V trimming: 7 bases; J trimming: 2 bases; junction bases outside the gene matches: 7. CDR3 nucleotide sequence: TGTGCCAGCACCAAGACAGGGGCGACCTACGAGCAGTACTTC. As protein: CASTKTGATYEQYF.